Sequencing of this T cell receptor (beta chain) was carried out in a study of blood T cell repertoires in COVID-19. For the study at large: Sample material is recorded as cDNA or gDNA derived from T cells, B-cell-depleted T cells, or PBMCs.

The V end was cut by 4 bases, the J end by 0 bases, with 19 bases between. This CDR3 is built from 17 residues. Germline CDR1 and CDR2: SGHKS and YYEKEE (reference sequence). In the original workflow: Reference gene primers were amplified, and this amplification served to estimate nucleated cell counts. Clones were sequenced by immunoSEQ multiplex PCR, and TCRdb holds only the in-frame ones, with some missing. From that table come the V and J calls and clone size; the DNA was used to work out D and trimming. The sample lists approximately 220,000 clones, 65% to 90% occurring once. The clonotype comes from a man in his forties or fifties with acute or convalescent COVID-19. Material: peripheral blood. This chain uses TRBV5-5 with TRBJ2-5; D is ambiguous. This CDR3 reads CASSLPNDKSDQETQYF. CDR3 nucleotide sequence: TGTGCCAGCAGCCTTCCCAACGACAAATCGGACCAAGAGACCCAGTACTTC.